A single sample gave rise to the 26 T cell receptor beta chains below, sequenced in a study of CD8+ T cells in alopecia areata. TCR sequencing used cDNA made by reverse transcription of extracted RNA. TCRdb keeps only in-frame clones here, not all; method: immunoSEQ multiplex PCR. The table includes over 150,000 clones, roughly 60% detected once. The material was CD4+ T cells sorted from blood, obtained at week 0. The receptor source for this set is a human donor with alopecia areata.

The table lists this clone with a count of one. The CDR3 is CATTSGAETQYF. CDR3 sequence (DNA): TGTGCCACCACTTCTGGTGCGGAGACCCAGTACTTC. The chain uses TRBV25-1 and TRBJ2-5; no definite D call. Germline V lookup: CDR1 MGHDK, CDR2 SYGVNS. The CDR3 has 12 residues. V lost 10 bases and J lost 5, with 14 bases in between. The full variable domain, completed using reference TRBV25-1 and TRBJ2-5, is EADIYQTPRYLVIGTGKKITLECSQTMGHDKMYWYQQDPGMELHLIHYSYGVNSTEKGDLSSESTVSRIRTEHFPLTLESARPSHTSQYLCATTSGAETQYFGPGTRLLVL.

In DNA, the CDR3 is TGTGCCTGGATCACAGCGCCTAATTCACCCCTCCACTTT. Its translation is CAWITAPNSPLHF. The genes are TRBV30 and TRBJ1-6; unclear D gene. In germline, CDR1 is GTSNPN, CDR2 SVGIG (reference sequence). V was cut by 4 bases and J by 6 bases, with 10 bases left in between. CDR3 length: 13 amino acids.

The chain joins TRBV10-3 to TRBJ2-7, with TRBD1 matching 9 bases. The germline V gene has CDR1 ENHRY and CDR2 SYGVKD. The length of the CDR3 is 15 residues. The junction had 5 bases not matched to a gene; V was cut back by 5 bases and J by 0 bases. CDR3 loop: CAISNRDRDSYEQYF. Here the CDR3 DNA reads TGTGCCATCAGTAACCGGGACAGGGACTCCTACGAGCAGTACTTC.

The chain combines TRBV30 with TRBJ1-3; unclear D gene. The germline V gene encodes CDR1 GTSNPN and CDR2 SVGIG (reference sequence). V was trimmed by 0 bases and J by 11 bases, leaving 8 bases between them. This CDR3 contains 11 residues. CDR3: CAWSVEVPIYF. CDR3 bases: TGTGCCTGGAGTGTTGAGGTACCCATATATTTT.

This clone was found a few times. This sequence joins TRBV29-1 and TRBJ1-1, with no clear D. The germline CDR1 and CDR2 sequences are SQVTM and ANQGSEA. The CDR3 contains 11 residues. V was clipped by 5 bases and J by 4 bases, with 8 bases between them. CDR3 DNA: TGCAGCGTTCGGTCAATCACTGAAGCTTTCTTT. This sequence encodes CSVRSITEAFF. Full variable domain (missing parts from reference TRBV29-1 and TRBJ1-1): SAVISQKPSRDICQRGTSLTIQCQVDSQVTMMFWYRQQPGQSLTLIATANQGSEATYESGFVIDKFPISRPNLTFSTLTVSNMSPEDSSIYLCSVRSITEAFFGQGTRLTVV.

This chain uses TRBV30 with TRBJ2-2; TRBD2 aligns across 9 bases. Germline CDR1 is GTSNPN and CDR2 is SVGIG (reference sequence). Trimming removed 6 bases from V and 4 bases from J; junction bases left unmatched: 15. The CDR3 is 17 amino acids. CDR3 sequence: CACITEQRGVFTGELFF. As DNA, the CDR3 is TGTGCCTGTATCACCGAGCAGCGGGGGGTATTCACCGGGGAGCTGTTTTTT.

V usage is TRBV11-2 and J usage is TRBJ1-4, with D maybe TRBD1 (6 bases). Germline values: CDR1 SGHAT, CDR2 FQNNGV. V was clipped by 5 bases and J by 7 bases, with 20 bases between them. The length of the CDR3 is 16 residues. Here the CDR3 DNA reads TGTGCCAGCAGCCAAAGGGGGGCGCCGTATCGTGAAAAACTGTTTTTT. Protein sequence: CASSQRGAPYREKLFF.

The J gene is TRBJ1-1, the V gene TRBV25-1, with no clear D. There are 15 residues in the CDR3. The ends were cut back, 1 base at V and 2 bases at J, with 11 bases in the middle. The germline V gene encodes CDR1 MGHDK and CDR2 SYGVNS. The CDR3 DNA reads as TGTGCCAGCAGTGAATTGTCGTCGGGTAACACTGAAGCTTTCTTT. This encodes CASSELSSGNTEAFF. Variable domain in full (rest from reference TRBV25-1 and TRBJ1-1): EADIYQTPRYLVIGTGKKITLECSQTMGHDKMYWYQQDPGMELHLIHYSYGVNSTEKGDLSSESTVSRIRTEHFPLTLESARPSHTSQYLCASSELSSGNTEAFFGQGTRLTVV.

This clone was detected only once. This rearrangement joins TRBV5-1 to TRBJ2-1; the D gene is possibly TRBD2 (5 bases). Trimming stripped 4 bases from V and 4 bases from J, with 9 bases between. CDR1 and CDR2 from the germline V gene are SGHRS and YFSETQ. The CDR3 is 13 amino acids. As DNA, the CDR3 is TGCGCCAGCAGCGTCGGGATTTACAATGAGCAGTTCTTC. The encoded protein is CASSVGIYNEQFF.

A note on this clone: Additional DNA sequences in this sample encode the identical CDR3. The rearrangement joins TRBV5-1 to TRBJ1-5, with 8 bases fitting TRBD1. V shed 4 bases and J 5 bases; nucleotides not matched to a gene: 5. The V gene's germline CDR1 is SGHRS and CDR2 YFSETQ. CDR3 length: 14 amino acids. CDR3 region: CASSHGQGDQPQHF. The DNA for the CDR3 is TGCGCCAGCAGCCACGGACAGGGCGATCAGCCCCAGCATTTT.

The DNA of the CDR3 is TGTGCCTGGCGACTCCCTTGGGGGCAAGAGACCCAGTACTTC. Amino acid sequence: CAWRLPWGQETQYF. J is TRBJ2-5 and V is TRBV30, with D possibly called TRBD1 or TRBD2 (5 bases each). The CDR3 is made up of 14 amino acids. Trimming removed 5 bases from V and 2 bases from J, with 15 bases in between. The germline gives CDR1 GTSNPN, CDR2 SVGIG (reference sequence).

This clone has more than one count but fewer than ten. The chain carries TRBV4-1 and TRBJ2-7; TRBD1 matches at 7 bases. V lost 0 bases, J lost 6 bases, and 11 bases stayed unmatched. The CDR3 is 16 amino acids. Germline V CDR1 and CDR2: MGHRA, YSYEKL. CDR3 nucleotide sequence: TGCGCCAGCAGCCAAGAGCGAAGACAGGGCCGATCCGAGCAGTACTTC. This sequence encodes CASSQERRQGRSEQYF.

This chain links TRBV5-1 with TRBJ2-7; D might be TRBD1 (6 bases). Trimming stripped 1 base from V and 5 bases from J, with 13 bases between. Germline CDR1 SGHRS, CDR2 YFSETQ. This CDR3 contains 14 residues. CDR3 sequence reads: CASSLYGQIDEQYF. In DNA, the CDR3 is TGCGCCAGCAGCTTGTATGGACAGATCGACGAGCAGTACTTC.

This chain uses TRBV30 with TRBJ1-5; D is unresolved. The germline gives CDR1 GTSNPN, CDR2 SVGIG (reference sequence). The CDR3 covers 14 residues. Trimming stripped 2 bases from V and 6 bases from J, with 14 bases between. Here the CDR3 reads CAWSKSMGGQPQHF. CDR3 DNA: TGTGCCTGGAGTAAAAGTATGGGCGGTCAGCCCCAGCATTTT. Based on the CDR3 plus reference TRBV30 and TRBJ1-5, the full variable domain is SQTIHQWPATLVQPVGSPLSLECTVEGTSNPNLYWYRQAAGRGLQLLFYSVGIGQISSEVPQNLSASRPQDRQFILSSKKLLLSDSGFYLCAWSKSMGGQPQHFGDGTRLSIL.

The V gene is TRBV5-1, the J gene TRBJ2-7, with D hard to call. The CDR3 runs to 14 residues. Germline V CDR1 and CDR2: SGHRS, YFSETQ. V dropped 0 bases and J dropped 3 bases, with 10 bases sitting between them. The DNA of the CDR3 is TGCGCCAGCAGCTTGGAGCCTACCAGCTACGAGCAGTACTTC. As protein: CASSLEPTSYEQYF. Combining the CDR3 with reference TRBV5-1 and TRBJ2-7 gives the whole variable domain KAGVTQTPRYLIKTRGQQVTLSCSPISGHRSVSWYQQTPGQGLQFLFEYFSETQRNKGNFPGRFSGRQFSNSRSEMNVSTLELGDSALYLCASSLEPTSYEQYFGPGTRLTVT.

The CDR3 sequence: CASSQGGSITDTQYF. CDR3 sequence (DNA): TGCGCCAGCAGCCAAGGAGGGTCTATCACAGATACGCAGTATTTT. The V gene is TRBV4-3, the J gene TRBJ2-3, with D tentatively TRBD2 (5 bases). This CDR3 is 15 amino acids long. The germline CDR1 and CDR2 sequences are LGHNA and YSLEER. Trimming removed 1 base from V and 2 bases from J, with 10 bases in between.

With respect to this clone: Other DNA sequences in this specimen translate into the identical CDR3. The chain employs TRBV30 and TRBJ1-1; 8 positions match TRBD1. CDR3 length equals 13 residues. Trimming removed 1 base from V and 3 bases from J; junction bases left unmatched: 1. CDR1 and CDR2 from the germline V gene are GTSNPN and SVGIG (reference sequence). The chain's CDR3 is CAWSGQGYTEAFF. The CDR3 DNA reads as TGTGCCTGGAGTGGACAGGGGTACACTGAAGCTTTCTTT.

The rearrangement links TRBV20-1 to TRBJ1-2; D unclear. CDR3 length: 11 residues. From germline, CDR1 is DFQATT and CDR2 SNEGSKA (reference sequence). Trimming took off 1 base at V and 8 bases at J, with 8 bases between the two ends. For the CDR3, the DNA is TGCAGTGCTAGAGTGGGTGGGGGCTACACCTTC. Amino acids: CSARVGGGYTF.

The rearrangement uses TRBV5-1 and TRBJ1-2; D is possibly TRBD1 (6 bases). This CDR3 has 18 residues. V shed 2 bases and J shed 8 bases, with 28 bases lying between them. The germline CDR1 and CDR2 sequences are SGHRS and YFSETQ. CDR3 amino acids: CASSLVPWGPGAPGGYTF. CDR3 coding DNA: TGCGCCAGCAGCTTAGTACCTTGGGGCCCGGGGGCACCTGGGGGCTACACCTTC.

This clone was counted between two and nine times. The rearrangement joins TRBV7-2 to TRBJ1-1, with D unclear. CDR1 and CDR2 (germline): SGHTA, FQGNSA. V lost 2 bases and J 1 base, leaving 8 bases between the germline ends. This CDR3 is 14 amino acids long. This CDR3 reads CASSLRSGNTEAFF. CDR3 nucleotide sequence: TGTGCCAGCAGCTTAAGATCCGGGAACACTGAAGCTTTCTTT.

The chain carries TRBV15 and TRBJ2-5; D might be TRBD1 (6 bases). This CDR3 contains 15 residues. The V end lost 0 bases, the J end lost 3 bases, and 11 bases lay between the germline ends. CDR1 and CDR2 from the germline V gene are LNHNV and YYDKDF (reference sequence). CDR3 DNA: TGTGCCACCAGCAGAGACATAACAGGGAAAGAGACCCAGTACTTC. Amino acid sequence: CATSRDITGKETQYF.

This clone was seen only a few times. The chain has TRBV29-1 and TRBJ2-2, with unresolved D. CDR1 and CDR2 (germline): SQVTM, ANQGSEA. The CDR3 is 13 amino acids. V dropped 0 bases and J dropped 5 bases, with 7 bases sitting between them. The DNA of the CDR3 is TGCAGCGTTGAAGATCGGAGAACCGGGGAGCTGTTTTTT. This sequence encodes CSVEDRRTGELFF.

The chain joins TRBV7-8 to TRBJ1-2; tentative D call: TRBD1 (6 bases). The ends were cut back, 0 bases at V and 8 bases at J, with 13 bases in the middle. Germline values: CDR1 SGHVS, CDR2 FQNEAQ. The CDR3 consists of 14 residues. CDR3 protein: CASSLAGGFGGYTF. The CDR3 DNA reads as TGTGCCAGCAGCTTAGCAGGGGGATTTGGCGGCTACACCTTC.

CDR3 sequence reads: CASVTRRGGTEAFF. CDR3 nucleotide sequence: TGTGCCAGCGTTACGAGGAGGGGCGGCACTGAAGCTTTCTTT. The rearrangement joins TRBV2 to TRBJ1-1, with D possibly matching TRBD1 (5 bases). CDR3 size: 14 residues. In germline, CDR1 is SNHLY, CDR2 FYNNEI. Trimming took 8 bases from V and 4 from J, leaving 17 bases between them.

The chain couples TRBV5-1 to TRBJ2-5; 7 positions match TRBD2. After removal of 1 base from V and 4 bases from J, the junction contained 10 bases not matched to a gene. Germline CDR1 is SGHRS and CDR2 is YFSETQ. The CDR3 contains 16 residues. The CDR3 here is CASSLKERGLGETQYF. The CDR3 DNA follows: TGCGCCAGCAGCTTGAAGGAGCGGGGTTTAGGAGAGACCCAGTACTTC. Full variable domain (remainder filled in from reference TRBV5-1 and TRBJ2-5): KAGVTQTPRYLIKTRGQQVTLSCSPISGHRSVSWYQQTPGQGLQFLFEYFSETQRNKGNFPGRFSGRQFSNSRSEMNVSTLELGDSALYLCASSLKERGLGETQYFGPGTRLLVL.

The genes are TRBV5-6 and TRBJ1-5, with D maybe TRBD1 (5 bases). Trimming cost V 4 bases and J 8 bases, with 13 bases left between them. CDR1 is SGHDT, CDR2 YYEEEE, per germline. This CDR3 region has 13 residues. CDR3 sequence reads: CASSPRDEEPQHF. The CDR3 DNA reads as TGTGCCAGCAGCCCGCGGGACGAGGAGCCCCAGCATTTT.